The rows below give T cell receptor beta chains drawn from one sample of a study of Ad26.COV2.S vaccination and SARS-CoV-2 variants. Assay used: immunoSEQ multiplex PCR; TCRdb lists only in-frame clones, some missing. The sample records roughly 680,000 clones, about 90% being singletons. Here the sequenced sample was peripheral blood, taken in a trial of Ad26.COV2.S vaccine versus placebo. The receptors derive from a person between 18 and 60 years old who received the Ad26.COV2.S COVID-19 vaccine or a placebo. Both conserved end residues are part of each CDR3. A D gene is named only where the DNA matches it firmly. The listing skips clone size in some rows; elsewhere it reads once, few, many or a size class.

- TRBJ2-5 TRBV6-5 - CASSYGGDPDRPTQYF TGTGCCAGCAGTTACGGGGGCGACCCCGACCGTCCGACCCAGTACTTC
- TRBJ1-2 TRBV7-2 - CASSTPRGGWNYGYTF TGTGCCAGCAGCACACCGAGGGGGGGATGGAACTATGGCTACACCTTC
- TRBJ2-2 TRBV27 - CASSPGGWGLFF TGTGCCAGCAGTCCCGGGGGATGGGGGCTGTTTTTT
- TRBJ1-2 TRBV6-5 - CASSLQGDGYTF TGTGCCAGCAGTTTACAGGGTGATGGCTACACCTTC
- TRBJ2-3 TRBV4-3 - CASSQRSTDTQYF TGCGCCAGCAGCCAACGCAGCACAGATACGCAGTATTTT
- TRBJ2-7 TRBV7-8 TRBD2 CASSYRLAGRAYEQYF TGTGCCAGCAGCTACAGACTAGCGGGAAGGGCCTACGAGCAGTACTTC
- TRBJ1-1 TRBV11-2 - CASSPKAAMNTEAFF TGTGCCAGCAGCCCCAAGGCCGCCATGAACACTGAAGCTTTCTTT
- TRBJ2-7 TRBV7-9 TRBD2 CASSRPSGRVQQYF TGTGCCAGCAGCCGACCTAGCGGGAGGGTACAGCAGTACTTC
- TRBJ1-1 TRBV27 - CASSLSGGTEAFF TGTGCCAGCAGTTTATCAGGGGGCACTGAAGCTTTCTTT
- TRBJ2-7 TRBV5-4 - CASSRGGFSDEQYF TGTGCCAGCAGCCGGGGAGGTTTTTCGGACGAGCAGTACTTC
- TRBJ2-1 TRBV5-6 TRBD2 CASSILAGGVLYNEQFF TGTGCCAGCAGCATCTTAGCGGGAGGCGTCCTCTACAATGAGCAGTTCTTC
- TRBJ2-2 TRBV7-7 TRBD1 CASSPDRTGGSAGELFF TGTGCCAGCAGCCCCGACCGCACAGGGGGCAGCGCCGGGGAGCTGTTTTTT
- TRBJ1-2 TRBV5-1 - CASSLGTASYGYTF TGCGCCAGCAGCTTGGGTACAGCTAGCTATGGCTACACCTTC
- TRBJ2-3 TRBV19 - CASSTLGAVDTQYF TGTGCCAGTAGTACCCTAGGGGCAGTAGATACGCAGTATTTT
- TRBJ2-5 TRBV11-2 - CASSPGETQYF TGTGCCAGCAGCCCGGGGGAGACCCAGTACTTC
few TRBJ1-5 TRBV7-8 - CASSLGVVVGGYSNQPQHF TGTGCCAGCAGCTTAGGTGTGGTGGTAGGGGGATATAGCAATCAGCCCCAGCATTTT
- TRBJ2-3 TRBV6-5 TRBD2 CASRPTSGSTDTQYF TGTGCCAGCAGGCCTACTAGCGGGAGCACAGATACGCAGTATTTT
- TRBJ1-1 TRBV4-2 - CASSPGDYTEAFF TGTGCCAGCAGCCCAGGGGACTACACTGAAGCTTTCTTT
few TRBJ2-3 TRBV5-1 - CASSPPWGTDTQYF TGCGCCAGCAGCCCCCCGTGGGGCACAGATACGCAGTATTTT
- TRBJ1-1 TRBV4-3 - CASSQDLQVRTEAFF TGCGCCAGCAGCCAAGATCTGCAGGTAAGGACTGAAGCTTTCTTT
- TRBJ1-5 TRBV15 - CATSRDFVERQPQHF TGTGCCACCAGCAGAGATTTTGTGGAACGCCAGCCCCAGCATTTT
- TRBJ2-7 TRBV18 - CASSTTGPPGEQYF TGTGCCAGCTCAACAACAGGGCCCCCCGGCGAGCAGTACTTC
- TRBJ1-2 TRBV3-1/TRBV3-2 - CASSQWDGYGYTF TGTGCCAGCAGCCAGTGGGATGGGTATGGCTACACCTTC
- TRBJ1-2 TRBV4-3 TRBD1 CASSQDPDREVTF TGCGCCAGCAGCCAAGACCCTGACAGGGAGGTTACCTTC
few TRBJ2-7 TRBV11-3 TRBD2 CASSLRPGGSYEQYF TGTGCCAGCAGCCTCAGACCGGGGGGCTCCTACGAGCAGTACTTC
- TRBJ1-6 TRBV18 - CASSLDRPRGSPLHF TGTGCCAGCTCACTCGACAGACCAAGGGGTTCACCCCTCCACTTT
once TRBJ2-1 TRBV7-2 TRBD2 CASSLASGNYNEQFF TGTGCCAGCAGCTTGGCTAGCGGGAACTACAATGAGCAGTTCTTC
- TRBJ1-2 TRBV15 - CATSREVRGNYGYTF TGTGCCACCAGCAGAGAGGTTAGGGGGAACTATGGCTACACCTTC
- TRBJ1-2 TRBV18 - CASSPEELYGYTF TGTGCCAGCTCCCCTGAGGAGCTCTATGGCTACACCTTC
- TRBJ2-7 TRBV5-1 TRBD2 CASSLGTSGSYEQYF TGCGCCAGCAGCTTGGGAACTAGCGGCTCCTACGAGCAGTACTTC
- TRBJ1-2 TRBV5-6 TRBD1 CASSLGHRGFGGYTF TGTGCCAGCAGCTTGGGTCACAGGGGCTTTGGGGGCTACACCTTC
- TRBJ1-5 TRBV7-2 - CASSRDAGKAQHF TGTGCCAGCAGCCGGGACGCCGGAAAGGCCCAGCATTTT
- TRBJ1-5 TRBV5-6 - CASSLDPDQPQHF TGTGCCAGCAGCTTGGATCCGGATCAGCCCCAGCATTTT
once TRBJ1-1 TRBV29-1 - CSVEDQPGTEAFF TGCAGCGTTGAAGATCAGCCGGGTACTGAAGCTTTCTTT
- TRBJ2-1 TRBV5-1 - CASTRLAGDEQFF TGCGCCAGCACTAGGTTAGCAGGTGATGAGCAGTTCTTC
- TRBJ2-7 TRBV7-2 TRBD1 CASRLTGTGTYEQYF TGTGCCAGCAGGCTCACCGGGACAGGCACCTACGAGCAGTACTTC
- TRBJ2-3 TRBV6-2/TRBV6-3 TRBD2 CASSYPGRASGGLSTDTQYF TGTGCCAGCAGTTACCCCGGCAGGGCGAGCGGGGGGCTGAGCACAGATACGCAGTATTTT
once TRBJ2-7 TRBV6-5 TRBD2 CASLRTSGSYEQYF TGTGCCAGCCTAAGGACTAGCGGGAGCTACGAGCAGTACTTC
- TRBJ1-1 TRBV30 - CAWSSAMNTEAFF TGTGCCTGGAGCAGCGCAATGAACACTGAAGCTTTCTTT
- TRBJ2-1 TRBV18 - CASSPGQSSYNEQFF TGTGCCAGCTCACCGGGACAAAGCTCCTACAATGAGCAGTTCTTC
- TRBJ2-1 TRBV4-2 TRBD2 CASSQDGSAGTSGRGSYNEQFF TGTGCCAGCAGCCAAGACGGGTCGGCAGGGACTAGCGGGAGAGGTAGCTACAATGAGCAGTTCTTC
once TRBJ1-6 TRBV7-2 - CASSSRDDRNSPLHF TGTGCCAGCAGCTCCCGGGACGACCGAAATTCACCCCTCCACTTT
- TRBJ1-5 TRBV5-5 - CASSLIPGVKNQPQHF TGTGCCAGCAGCTTGATTCCAGGGGTAAAGAATCAGCCCCAGCATTTT
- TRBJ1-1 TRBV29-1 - CSAPTGLNTEAFF TGCAGCGCCCCGACCGGCCTGAACACTGAAGCTTTCTTT
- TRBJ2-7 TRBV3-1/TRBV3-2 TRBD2 CASSLSGGAAEQYF TGTGCCAGCAGCCTTAGCGGGGGGGCCGCCGAGCAGTACTTC
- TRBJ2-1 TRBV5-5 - CASSLGGQTYNEQFF TGTGCCAGCAGCTTGGGCGGACAGACCTACAATGAGCAGTTCTTC
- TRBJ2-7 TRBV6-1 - CASSEIWGQYF TGTGCCAGCAGTGAAATATGGGGGCAGTACTTC
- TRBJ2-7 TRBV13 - CASSSLGSGTYEQYF TGTGCCAGCAGCTCCCTGGGTAGCGGAACCTACGAGCAGTACTTC
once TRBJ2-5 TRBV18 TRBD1 CASSLTGQAQETQYF TGTGCCAGCTCACTAACGGGACAGGCCCAAGAGACCCAGTACTTC
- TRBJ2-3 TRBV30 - CAWSSGAQGSASWDTQYF TGTGCCTGGAGTTCGGGGGCGCAAGGTAGCGCCAGTTGGGATACGCAGTATTTT
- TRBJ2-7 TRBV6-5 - CASAGTGYYEQYF TGTGCCAGCGCCGGGACTGGGTACTACGAGCAGTACTTC
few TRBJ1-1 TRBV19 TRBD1 CASTPGQLTEAFF TGTGCCAGTACTCCGGGACAGCTCACTGAAGCTTTCTTT
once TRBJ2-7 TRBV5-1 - CASSLDVGGPYEQYF TGCGCCAGCAGCTTGGATGTGGGGGGACCCTACGAGCAGTACTTC
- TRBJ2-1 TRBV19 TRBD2 CASSIPLGTSGSNEQFF TGTGCCAGTAGTATTCCTCTAGGGACTAGCGGGAGTAATGAGCAGTTCTTC
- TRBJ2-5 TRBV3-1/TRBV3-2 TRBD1 CASSPKGDRQETQYF TGTGCCAGCAGCCCGAAAGGGGACAGACAAGAGACCCAGTACTTC
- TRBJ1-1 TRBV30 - CAWSDVARNTEAFF TGTGCCTGGAGTGACGTAGCCCGGAACACTGAAGCTTTCTTT